This TCR beta chain was sequenced during a study of tumor-infiltrating lymphocytes in localized non-small cell lung cancer. About the research overall: Some samples were collected after neoadjuvant chemotherapy; smokers, never-smokers and several histologies were included. Resected tumor was paired with non-adjacent uninvolved lung from the same patient.

Germline CDR1 and CDR2: ENHRY and SYGVKD. This CDR3 is 13 amino acids long. V was pared by 8 bases and J by 1 base, with 4 bases of the junction left unmatched. In regard to this clone: The antigen is unknown.

Notes on the study in general: Tumor T-cell fraction from TCR sequencing was not associated with recurrence-free survival (p = 0.61).

Profiling relied on immunoSEQ multiplex PCR, and the TCRdb table lists in-frame clones only, not all of them. Of thousands of clones listed, around 70% are singletons. Source material: lung tumor tissue. The chain carries TRBV10-3 and TRBJ1-2; 7 bases align to TRBD1. The source is a human donor with non-small cell lung cancer. CDR3 coding DNA: TGTGCCATCGTCAGGGGGATTAACTATGGCTACACCTTC. Amino acid sequence: CAIVRGINYGYTF.